The source of this T cell receptor (beta chain) is a study of OX40 agonist ivuxolimab in advanced cancers. At the level of the study: The study treated patients with ivuxolimab, an agonistic anti-OX40 (CD134) antibody. Of the patients, three showed partial responses, one with hepatocellular carcinoma and two with cutaneous melanoma.

Exclusion of a patient followed from autoimmune disease history or systemic immunosuppression. Sequencing used immunoSEQ multiplex PCR; TCRdb keeps in-frame clones, though not all of them. Of tens of thousands of clones listed, roughly nine tenths were seen once; the top ten hold over 12%. The CDR3 runs to 14 residues. Germline CDR1 and CDR2: PRHDT and FYEKMQ (reference sequence). The V end lost 4 bases, the J end lost 5 bases, and 12 bases lay between the germline ends. The receptor's source is an adult with an advanced solid tumor such as melanoma, head and neck, liver or kidney cancer. The V gene is TRBV13, the J gene TRBJ2-1; D may be TRBD2 (6 bases). Material: CD4+ or CD8+ T cells sorted from blood, obtained in a trial of the OX40 agonist ivuxolimab. The CDR3 region has the DNA TGTGCCAGCAGCTCCGGGACTGGCCACAATGAGCAGTTCTTC. Translation gives CASSSGTGHNEQFF.